This T cell receptor beta chain was recovered during a study of shared clonotypes between healthy human individuals. Whole-study findings and limits: The study drew on few donors, limiting represented genetic and exposure-history diversity.

The unsorted samples had roughly 86 million PBMCs used for genomic DNA. Worth noting for this clone: Its antigen is unknown.

CDR1 and CDR2 from the germline V gene are SEHNR and FQNEAQ (reference sequence). Germline trimming cut 0 bases from V and 5 bases from J; bases unmatched to any gene: 4. The CDR3 sequence is 15 residues long. Under the authors' procedure: Sequence data from immunoSEQ were junction-only and lacked quality scores; consequently, filtering differed. TCRdb's copy holds only in-frame clones and misses some; the assay was immunoSEQ multiplex PCR. V and J calls and clone size are given by that table; D and trimming were obtained from the DNA. Among 450,000 to 600,000 clones listed, around 79% were seen once.

Sequenced: PBMCs. The chain is built from TRBV7-9 and TRBJ2-1; 7 bases map to TRBD1. The receptor's source is a woman aged 40 to 50 in good health. Some clones in this sample may be carry-over from other donors' samples. CDR3 residues: CASSLAGQLNNEQFF. CDR3 sequence (DNA): TGTGCCAGCAGCTTAGCGGGACAGCTCAACAATGAGCAGTTCTTC.